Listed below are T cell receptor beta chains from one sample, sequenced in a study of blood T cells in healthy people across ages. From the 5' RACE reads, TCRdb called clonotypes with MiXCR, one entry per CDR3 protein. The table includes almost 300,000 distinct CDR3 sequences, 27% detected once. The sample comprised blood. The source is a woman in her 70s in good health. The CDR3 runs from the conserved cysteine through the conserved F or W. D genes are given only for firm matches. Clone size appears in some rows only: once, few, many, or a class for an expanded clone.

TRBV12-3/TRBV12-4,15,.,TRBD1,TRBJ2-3,CASSPDRGQADAQYF,TGTGCCAGCAGTCCGGACAGGGGGCAAGCAGATGCGCAGTATTTT
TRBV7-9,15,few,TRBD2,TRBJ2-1,CASSLVAGGGNEQFF,TGTGCCAGCAGCTTAGTAGCGGGAGGGGGCAATGAGCAGTTCTTC
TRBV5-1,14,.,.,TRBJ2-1,CASSLVAGVNEQFF,TGCGCCAGCAGCTTGGTGGCCGGGGTCAATGAGCAGTTCTTC
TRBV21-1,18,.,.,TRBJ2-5,CASSWGTAPSMRQETQYF,TGTGCCAGCAGCTGGGGGACAGCGCCCTCCATGCGACAAGAGACCCAGTACTTC
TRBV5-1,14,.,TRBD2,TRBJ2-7,CASSPGLGTDEQYF,TGCGCCAGCAGCCCGGGACTAGGCACGGACGAGCAGTACTTC
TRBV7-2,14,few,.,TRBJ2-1,CASSPQTTAREQFF,TGTGCCAGCAGCCCGCAGACCACTGCCAGGGAGCAGTTCTTC
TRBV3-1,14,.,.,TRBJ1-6,CASSQGRTDSPLHF,TGTGCCAGCAGCCAGGGCAGGACCGATTCACCCCTCCACTTT
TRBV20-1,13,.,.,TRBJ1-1,CSASSQGNTQAFF,TGCAGTGCTAGTTCCCAGGGAAACACTCAAGCTTTCTTT
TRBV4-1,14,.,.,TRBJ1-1,CASSQGGFNTEAFF,TGCGCCAGCAGCCAAGGAGGGTTTAACACTGAAGCTTTCTTT
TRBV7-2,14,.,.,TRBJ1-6,CASRATVNNSPLHF,TGTGCCAGCAGGGCGACAGTGAATAATTCACCCCTCCACTTT
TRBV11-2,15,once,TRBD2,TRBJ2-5,CASSPGTSGWETQYF,TGTGCCAGCAGCCCCGGGACTAGTGGTTGGGAGACCCAGTACTTC
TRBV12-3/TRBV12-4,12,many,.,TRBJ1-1,CASSLIGTEAFF,TGTGCCAGCAGTTTAATAGGAACTGAAGCTTTCTTT
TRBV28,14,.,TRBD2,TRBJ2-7,CASTTGGALYEQYF,TGTGCCAGCACCACGGGAGGGGCTCTCTACGAGCAGTACTTC
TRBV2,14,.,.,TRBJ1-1,CASSEGQLNTEAFF,TGTGCCAGCAGTGAAGGGCAGCTGAACACTGAAGCTTTCTTT
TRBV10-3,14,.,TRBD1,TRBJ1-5,CAIARDSSNQPQHF,TGTGCCATCGCGAGGGACAGCAGCAATCAGCCCCAGCATTTT
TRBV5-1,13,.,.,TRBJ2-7,CASSLDTAYEQYF,TGCGCCAGCAGCTTGGACACAGCCTACGAGCAGTACTTC
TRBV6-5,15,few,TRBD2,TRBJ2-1,CASSYTTGTRREQFF,TGTGCCAGCAGTTACACTACCGGGACTAGACGGGAGCAGTTCTTC
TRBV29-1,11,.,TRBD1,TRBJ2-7,CSVDLTGVINF,TGCAGCGTTGATCTTACAGGGGTCATAAACTTC
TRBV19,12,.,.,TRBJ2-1,CASSRPANEQFF,TGTGCCAGTAGTAGGCCTGCCAATGAGCAGTTCTTC
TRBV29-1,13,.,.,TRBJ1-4,CSVEVPGPGKLFF,TGCAGCGTTGAAGTCCCTGGGCCTGGGAAACTGTTTTTT
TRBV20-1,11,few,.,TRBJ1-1,CSASATREAFF,TGCAGTGCTAGTGCAACACGGGAAGCTTTCTTT
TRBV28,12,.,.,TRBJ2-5,CASSSGWQTQYF,TGTGCCAGCAGTTCTGGATGGCAGACCCAGTACTTC
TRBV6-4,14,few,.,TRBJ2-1,CASSDSIGFGEQFF,TGTGCCAGCAGTGACTCGATCGGATTCGGGGAGCAGTTCTTC
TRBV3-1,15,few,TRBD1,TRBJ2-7,CASSLLRDRGYEQYF,TGTGCCAGCAGCCTCCTCCGGGACAGGGGCTACGAGCAGTACTTC
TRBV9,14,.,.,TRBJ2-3,CASSPLTYTDTQYF,TGTGCCAGCAGCCCCCTGACTTACACAGATACGCAGTATTTT
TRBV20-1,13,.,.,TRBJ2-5,CSAREGNTETQYF,TGCAGTGCTAGAGAGGGGAATACGGAGACCCAGTACTTC
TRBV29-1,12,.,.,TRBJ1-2,CSVEVGIGGYTF,TGCAGCGTTGAGGTAGGGATAGGAGGCTACACCTTC
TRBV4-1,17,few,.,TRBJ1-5,CASSQDKFPGSNQPQHF,TGCGCCAGCAGCCAAGATAAATTCCCGGGCAGCAATCAGCCCCAGCATTTT
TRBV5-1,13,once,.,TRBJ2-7,CASSFWYANEQYF,TGCGCCAGCAGCTTTTGGTACGCCAACGAGCAGTACTTC
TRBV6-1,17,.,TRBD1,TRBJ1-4,CASSRGQGALSNEKLFF,TGTGCCAGCAGCCGCGGACAGGGGGCTCTGTCTAATGAAAAACTGTTTTTT
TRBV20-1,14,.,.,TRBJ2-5,CSAIRGGSGETQYF,TGCAGTGCCATCCGGGGTGGGAGTGGAGAGACCCAGTACTTC
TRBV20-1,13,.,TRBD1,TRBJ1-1,CSALRGDRVDAFF,TGCAGTGCCCTTCGGGGGGACAGGGTTGATGCTTTCTTT
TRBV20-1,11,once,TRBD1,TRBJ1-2,CSAYRDRPFEF,TGCAGTGCTTACCGGGACAGGCCGTTCGAGTTC
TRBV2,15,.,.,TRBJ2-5,CASRRTGSRQETQYF,TGTGCCAGCAGGAGAACAGGGTCCAGGCAAGAGACCCAGTACTTC
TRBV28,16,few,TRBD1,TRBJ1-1,CASSLGLDRANTEAFF,TGTGCCAGCAGTTTGGGCCTAGACAGGGCGAACACTGAAGCTTTCTTT
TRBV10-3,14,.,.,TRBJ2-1,CAISDPRTGTTQFF,TGTGCCATCAGTGACCCTCGGACAGGGACTACCCAGTTCTTC
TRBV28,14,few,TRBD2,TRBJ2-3,CATERAGGTDTQYF,TGTGCCACCGAAAGGGCGGGGGGCACGGATACGCAGTATTTT
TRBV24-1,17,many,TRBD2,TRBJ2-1,CATSDPAAGVSYNEQFF,TGTGCCACCAGTGATCCTGCGGCGGGAGTTTCCTACAATGAGCAGTTCTTC
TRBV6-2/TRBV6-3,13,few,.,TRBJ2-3,CASSRRHGDTQYF,TGTGCCAGCAGCCGCCGACACGGAGATACGCAGTATTTT
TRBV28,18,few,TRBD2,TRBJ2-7,CASREPGLALPKSYEQYF,TGTGCCAGCAGAGAACCGGGACTAGCGTTACCTAAGTCTTACGAGCAGTACTTC
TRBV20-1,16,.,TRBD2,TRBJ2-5,CSARGLAGGGGETQYF,TGCAGTGCTAGGGGCCTAGCGGGAGGTGGGGGAGAGACCCAGTACTTC
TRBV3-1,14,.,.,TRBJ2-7,CASSLMWGPYEQYF,TGTGCCAGCAGCCTCATGTGGGGTCCCTACGAGCAGTACTTC
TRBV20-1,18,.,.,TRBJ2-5,CSARGTLVTGRYQETQYF,TGCAGTGCTAGAGGTACCCTAGTGACAGGGAGGTACCAAGAGACCCAGTACTTC
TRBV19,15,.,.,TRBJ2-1,CASSTPEVIGRKQFF,TGTGCCAGTAGTACCCCGGAGGTTATCGGGCGAAAGCAGTTCTTC
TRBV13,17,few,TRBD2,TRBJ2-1,CASSLRVTGTSGNEQFF,TGTGCCAGCAGCTTAAGGGTAACCGGGACTAGCGGCAATGAGCAGTTCTTC
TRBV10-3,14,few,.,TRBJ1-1,CAISAMGPGTEAFF,TGTGCCATCAGTGCGATGGGGCCGGGGACCGAAGCTTTCTTT
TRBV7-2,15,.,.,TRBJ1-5,CASSPDRWGNQPQHF,TGTGCCAGCAGCCCCGACAGGTGGGGCAATCAGCCCCAGCATTTT
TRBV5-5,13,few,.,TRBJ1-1,CASSLVPEAEAFF,TGTGCCAGCAGCTTGGTGCCGGAGGCTGAAGCTTTCTTT